The 18 T cell receptor beta chains below all came from one sample that was sequenced in a study of T cells and copy number aberrations in small-cell lung cancer. Clones were sequenced by immunoSEQ multiplex PCR, and TCRdb holds only the in-frame ones, with some missing. The repertoire has fewer than 9,500 clones, roughly 82% of them found once; the top ten carry 4.6%. What was sequenced was normal tissue next to the tumor. The receptors were sampled from a woman between 45 and 60 years old with small cell lung cancer.

V gene TRBV30 combines with J gene TRBJ1-1; D uncertain. Germline lookup yields CDR1 GTSNPN and CDR2 SVGIG (reference sequence). This CDR3 contains 14 residues. V gave up 0 bases and J gave up 2 bases, with 10 bases separating them. This CDR3 reads CAWSVSGPNTEAFF. In DNA, the CDR3 is TGTGCCTGGAGTGTATCTGGCCCTAACACTGAAGCTTTCTTT.

The chain joins TRBV27 to TRBJ2-3; D ambiguous. V was trimmed by 2 bases and J by 2 bases, leaving 2 bases between them. CDR3 length: 12 residues. CDR1 is MNHEY and CDR2 is SMNVEV in the germline V gene (reference sequence). CDR3 nucleotide sequence: TGTGCCAGCAGTTTACACACAGATACGCAGTATTTT. This encodes CASSLHTDTQYF.

The chain joins TRBV4-1 to TRBJ1-1; D uncertain. The V and J ends lost 0 bases and 2 bases respectively, with 4 bases between them. Germline lookup yields CDR1 MGHRA and CDR2 YSYEKL. This CDR3 is built from 13 residues. The CDR3 region has the DNA TGCGCCAGCAGCCAAGAGGAAAACACTGAAGCTTTCTTT. Amino acids: CASSQEENTEAFF.

This clone was seen only once. The chain has TRBV6-5 and TRBJ1-1; 9 bases map to TRBD1. From germline, CDR1 is MNHEY and CDR2 SVGAGI. V dropped 2 bases and J dropped 4; count of bases not matched to a gene: 5. The CDR3 is 15 amino acids. The CDR3 loop is CASSYLGQGRTEAFF. The CDR3 nucleotides read TGTGCCAGCAGTTACCTCGGACAGGGGCGCACTGAAGCTTTCTTT.

The chain has TRBV10-1 and TRBJ2-5, with D tentatively TRBD1 or TRBD2 (5 bases each). Trimming pared 6 bases from V and 4 bases from J, leaving 9 bases between. CDR1 and CDR2 from the germline V gene are WNHNN and SYGVQD (reference sequence). The CDR3 is 12 residues long. The CDR3 spells CASSRDRETQYF. The CDR3 DNA follows: TGCGCCAGCAGCCGGGACCGAGAGACCCAGTACTTC.

The chain couples TRBV5-6 to TRBJ1-1; no reliable D call. V lost 0 bases, J lost 4 bases, and 13 bases lay in between. CDR1 and CDR2 (germline): SGHDT, YYEEEE. The CDR3 is 15 amino acids. This chain's CDR3 is CASSLATIGFTEAFF. CDR3 bases: TGTGCCAGCAGCTTGGCGACCATAGGGTTCACTGAAGCTTTCTTT.

The genes are TRBV6-4 and TRBJ2-1, with D uncertain. V was clipped by 3 bases and J by 5 bases, with 17 bases between them. CDR1 is MRHNA, CDR2 SNTAGT, per germline. CDR3 length: 16 residues. The CDR3 reads CASSEPPRGVHNEQFF. Written as DNA, the CDR3 is TGTGCCAGCAGTGAGCCCCCCCGCGGAGTCCACAATGAGCAGTTCTTC.

This clone was seen a few times. The chain employs TRBV19 and TRBJ2-5; no clear D gene. V dropped 5 bases and J dropped 5 bases, with 12 bases sitting between them. The CDR3 sequence is 13 residues long. In germline, CDR1 is LNHDA, CDR2 SQIVND (reference sequence). The CDR3 sequence: CASSPYPVETQYF. The CDR3 coding sequence is TGTGCCAGTAGTCCATACCCCGTGGAGACCCAGTACTTC.

In its sample, this clone was seen a few times. The same CDR3 also results from other DNA sequences found in this sample. The CDR3 region is CASSDSSEGAEAFF. The CDR3 DNA reads as TGTGCCAGCAGTGACTCCTCGGAGGGGGCTGAAGCTTTCTTT. V is TRBV6-4 and J is TRBJ1-1; tentatively, D is TRBD1 (6 bases). The V end lost 0 bases, the J end lost 6 bases, and 11 bases lay between the germline ends. This CDR3 has 14 residues. Germline CDR1 is MRHNA and CDR2 is SNTAGT.

This clone was seen only a few times. The genes are TRBV4-2 and TRBJ2-7; no definite D call. CDR1 is LGHNA, CDR2 YNFKEQ, per germline. V was shortened by 4 bases and J by 3 bases, with 7 bases between the two germline ends. This CDR3 has 12 residues. The CDR3 loop is CASSRGDYEQYF. The CDR3 nucleotides read TGTGCCAGCAGCCGCGGCGACTACGAGCAGTACTTC.

The chain is built from TRBV7-9 and TRBJ1-1; D remains ambiguous. Per germline, CDR1 SEHNR and CDR2 FQNEAQ (reference sequence). There are 13 residues in the CDR3. The V end lost 4 bases, the J end lost 7 bases, and 13 bases lay between the germline ends. CDR3 bases: TGTGCCAGCAGCTCGCGGGAGAGGATTGAAGCTTTCTTT. This encodes CASSSRERIEAFF.

The chain carries TRBV18 and TRBJ2-5, with TRBD1 matching 8 bases. The V gene end was trimmed by 4 bases and the J gene end by 4 bases; junction bases not matched to a gene: 2. The germline CDR1 and CDR2 sequences are KGHSH and LQKENI. This CDR3 comprises 13 residues. CDR3 nucleotides: TGTGCCAGCTCACAGGGACAGGCAGAGACCCAGTACTTC. This encodes CASSQGQAETQYF.

This clone showed up just once. The J gene is TRBJ1-1, the V gene TRBV5-1; TRBD1 matches 11 bases. The J segment lost 4 bases and the V segment lost 4 bases, leaving 9 bases of the junction unmatched. The CDR3 sequence is 16 residues long. Germline V gene sequence: CDR1 SGHRS, CDR2 YFSETQ. As DNA, the CDR3 is TGCGCCAGCAGCCCCGGACAGGGGGCTAGAGTCACTGAAGCTTTCTTT. Amino acids: CASSPGQGARVTEAFF.

The J gene is TRBJ1-4, the V gene TRBV2; perhaps TRBD1 as D (6 bases). The germline V gene encodes CDR1 SNHLY and CDR2 FYNNEI. Trimming left V 7 bases short and J 5 bases short, with 14 bases between. The CDR3 spans 14 residues. CDR3 in amino acids: CASNTKRGNEKLFF. For the CDR3, the DNA is TGTGCCAGCAACACGAAAAGGGGGAATGAAAAACTGTTTTTT.

This chain uses TRBV2 with TRBJ1-1, with D unresolved. V was trimmed by 3 bases and J by 9 bases, leaving 17 bases between them. The germline V gene has CDR1 SNHLY and CDR2 FYNNEI. This CDR3 has 14 residues. The CDR3 DNA reads TGTGCCAGCAGTGATTGGGTTTTGGTAGTAAAAGCTTTCTTT. Residues: CASSDWVLVVKAFF.

The rearrangement uses TRBV30 and TRBJ1-6, with 7 bases lining up with TRBD1. Germline CDR1 reads GTSNPN; CDR2 reads SVGIG (reference sequence). V lost 5 bases, J lost 5 bases, and 6 bases stayed unmatched. The CDR3 spans 14 residues. The CDR3 here is CAWVGQSNNSPLHF. The CDR3 DNA reads as TGTGCCTGGGTGGGACAGTCAAATAATTCACCCCTCCACTTT.

The chain joins TRBV6-6 to TRBJ1-2; TRBD1 matches at 7 bases. Germline V gene lookup returns CDR1 MNHNY and CDR2 SVGAGI (reference sequence). This CDR3 region has 14 residues. With 8 bases clipped from V and 4 bases from J, the junction kept 10 bases outside the gene matches. In DNA, the CDR3 is TGTGCCAGCTCCGGATCAGGGGGGGCCTATGGCTACACCTTC. This sequence encodes CASSGSGGAYGYTF.

This chain joins TRBV6-5 and TRBJ1-2, with 7 bases that match TRBD1. From germline, CDR1 is MNHEY and CDR2 SVGAGI. The CDR3 contains 14 residues. V was clipped by 6 bases and J by 3 bases; unmatched bases: 7. CDR3 nucleotides: TGTGCCAGCAGCCCACAGGGGACGGACTATGGCTACACCTTC. It codes for CASSPQGTDYGYTF.